These 12 T cell receptor beta chains originate from one sample sequenced in a study of blood T cell repertoires in COVID-19. Method: immunoSEQ multiplex PCR; TCRdb's copy keeps in-frame clones and lacks some. This table holds around 70,000 clones, approximately 90% found once. Sequencing was performed on peripheral blood. The receptors were gathered from a woman aged 55-69 years with active COVID-19.

V and J are TRBV19 and TRBJ2-7, with 10 bases lining up with TRBD2. The V gene's germline CDR1 is LNHDA and CDR2 SQIVND (reference sequence). V shed 3 bases, J shed 7 bases, and the junction held 12 bases outside the gene matches. The CDR3 is made up of 16 amino acids. The CDR3 DNA is TGTGCCAGTAGTATGTATTGGAGTAGCGGGAGGTGGGAGCAGTACTTC. Protein: CASSMYWSSGRWEQYF.

The chain is built from TRBV4-1 and TRBJ2-7; D is undetermined. V was pared by 0 bases and J by 6 bases, with 9 bases between. The CDR3 is made up of 13 amino acids. Germline V gives CDR1 MGHRA, CDR2 YSYEKL. DNA for the CDR3: TGCGCCAGCAGCCAAGATCGACAAGTCGAGCAGTACTTC. Protein product: CASSQDRQVEQYF.

The count of this clone is one. The CDR3 DNA sequence: TGTGCCAGCTCACTGGACAGGGCTAAGTATTTT. This translates into CASSLDRAKYF. This chain joins TRBV18 and TRBJ2-3, with 8 bases identical to TRBD1. Germline assignment: CDR1 KGHSH and CDR2 LQKENI. CDR3 length: 11 residues. V shed 4 bases and J 13 bases; nucleotides not matched to a gene: 4.

This chain uses TRBV15 with TRBJ2-2; 8 bases match TRBD2. This CDR3 is built from 16 residues. The trim removed 0 bases at V and 1 base at J, leaving 1 base unmatched. CDR1 is LNHNV, CDR2 YYDKDF, per germline (reference sequence). This CDR3 reads CATSRDSGVNTGELFF. In nucleotides, the CDR3 is TGTGCCACCAGCAGAGATAGCGGGGTGAACACCGGGGAGCTGTTTTTT.

The gene calls are TRBV19 and TRBJ1-1; 7 bases map to TRBD1. Germline CDR1 and CDR2: LNHDA and SQIVND (reference sequence). The trim removed 8 bases at V and 3 bases at J, leaving 6 bases unmatched. The CDR3 is 13 residues long. CDR3 bases: TGTGCCAGTCGTGGCAGGGGGGACACTGAAGCTTTCTTT. It is translated as CASRGRGDTEAFF.

The chain carries TRBV30 and TRBJ1-6; D gene ambiguous. Germline V gene sequence: CDR1 GTSNPN, CDR2 SVGIG (reference sequence). This CDR3 has 14 amino acids. V dropped 3 bases and J dropped 10 bases, with 16 bases sitting between them. This CDR3 is CAWSQTGFQSPLHF. As DNA, the CDR3 is TGTGCCTGGAGCCAAACGGGATTTCAATCACCCCTCCACTTT.

This chain links TRBV2 with TRBJ2-1; the match to TRBD2 covers 8 bases. The ends lost 0 bases at V and 0 bases at J; junction bases unmatched: 4. Per germline, CDR1 SNHLY and CDR2 FYNNEI. This CDR3 is 17 amino acids long. CDR3 DNA: TGTGCCAGCAGTGAAGCGGGGAGCGGGAGCTCCTACAATGAGCAGTTCTTC. Protein product: CASSEAGSGSSYNEQFF.

The gene calls are TRBV4-1 and TRBJ2-3; TRBD2 might be the D (6 bases). Deletions cut 0 bases from V and 0 bases from J, with 13 bases between. The CDR3 consists of 17 residues. Germline values: CDR1 MGHRA, CDR2 YSYEKL. DNA for the CDR3: TGCGCCAGCAGCCAAGATGGGCTAGCGCGAAGCACAGATACGCAGTATTTT. Protein product: CASSQDGLARSTDTQYF.

This rearrangement joins TRBV14 to TRBJ1-4; D ambiguous. Germline V gene sequence: CDR1 SGHDN, CDR2 FVKESK. CDR3 size: 13 residues. The germline V and J ends were trimmed by 4 bases and 6 bases, with 9 bases remaining between them. This CDR3 reads CASSPGPYEKLFF. The CDR3 DNA reads as TGTGCCAGCAGCCCTGGGCCTTATGAAAAACTGTTTTTT.

The chain employs TRBV4-1 and TRBJ1-1, with 10 bases matching TRBD1. The CDR3 sequence is 17 residues long. Germline assignment: CDR1 MGHRA and CDR2 YSYEKL. J lost 2 bases, V lost 0 bases, and 6 bases had no gene match. The CDR3 sequence: CASSQDVGTGANTEAFF. The CDR3 bases are TGCGCCAGCAGCCAAGATGTCGGGACAGGGGCAAACACTGAAGCTTTCTTT.

The chain links TRBV3-1 (or the pseudogene TRBV3-2) to TRBJ1-1; the match to TRBD1 covers 7 bases. Germline lookup yields CDR1 LGHDT and CDR2 YNNKEL (reference sequence). This CDR3 comprises 13 residues. The junction had 3 bases not matched to a gene; V was cut back by 6 bases and J by 2 bases. The CDR3 nucleotides are TGTGCCAGCAGTGGACAGGCCAACACTGAAGCTTTCTTT. Its protein is CASSGQANTEAFF.

The chain links TRBV7-2 to TRBJ1-2, with 9 bases aligning to TRBD1. CDR3 length equals 15 residues. The V segment lost 5 bases and the J segment 7 bases; nucleotides outside the gene matches: 11. Germline loops: CDR1 SGHTA, CDR2 FQGNSA. In nucleotides, the CDR3 is TGTGCCAGCAGCGCACAGGGGGCGGTTAAGTCTGGCTACACCTTC. It yields the protein CASSAQGAVKSGYTF.